This is a list of T cell receptor beta chains from one sample in a study of shared clonotypes between healthy human individuals. Profiled with immunoSEQ multiplex PCR; TCRdb holds only in-frame clones, not every one. This table has about 1 million clones, approximately 70% appearing once. Sample: memory CD4+ T cells sorted from blood. The receptors shown here come from a young man in good health. Each CDR3 is given with its conserved first and last residue.

cdr3_aa v_call
CAISGAIKGGQETQYF TRBV10-3
CASSAPTGNTEAFF TRBV2
CAISDARGVGEQYF TRBV10-3
CASSLVPGGFGYGYTF TRBV5-5
CASSQAVFDAEAFF TRBV14
CASSFGIAGRGETQYF TRBV11-2
CASSSGGSNQPQHF TRBV28
CASSFNGETQYF TRBV7-2
CASSLTGGAGTGELFF TRBV11-2
CATLKGEGQPQHF TRBV2
CAISGPGAVETQYF TRBV10-3
CATRAGENYNEQFF TRBV5-1
CASSPTEGYGYTF TRBV18
CASSLSGALYSGANVLTF TRBV27
CSVSPAGGYNEQFF TRBV29-1